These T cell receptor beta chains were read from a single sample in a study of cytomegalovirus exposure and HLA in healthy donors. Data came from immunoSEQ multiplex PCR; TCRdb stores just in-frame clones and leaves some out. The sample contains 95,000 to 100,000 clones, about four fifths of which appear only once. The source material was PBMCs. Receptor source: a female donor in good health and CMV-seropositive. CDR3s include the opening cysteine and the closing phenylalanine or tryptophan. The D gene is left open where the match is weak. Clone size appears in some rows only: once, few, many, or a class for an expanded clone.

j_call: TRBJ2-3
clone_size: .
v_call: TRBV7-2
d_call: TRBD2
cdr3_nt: TGTGCCAGCAGCTTAGATAGTCTAGCGGGGGCTAGCACAGATACGCAGTATTTT
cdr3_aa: CASSLDSLAGASTDTQYF

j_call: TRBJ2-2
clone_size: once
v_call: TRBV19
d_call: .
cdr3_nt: TGTGCCAGTAGTACCCGGACCGGGGAGCTGTTTTTT
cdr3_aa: CASSTRTGELFF

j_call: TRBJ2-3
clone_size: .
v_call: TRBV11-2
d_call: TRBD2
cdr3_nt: TGTGCCAGCAGTCCCCTACCGGGACTAGGGCCAGATACGCAGTATTTT
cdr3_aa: CASSPLPGLGPDTQYF

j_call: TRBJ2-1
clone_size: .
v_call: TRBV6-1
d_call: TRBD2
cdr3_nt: TGTGCCAGCAGTGAAATAGCGGGATATTCCTACAATGAGCAGTTCTTC
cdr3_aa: CASSEIAGYSYNEQFF

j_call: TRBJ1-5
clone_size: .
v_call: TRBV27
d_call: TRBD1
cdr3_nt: TGTGCCAGCAGTTTATCTTGGAGGGTGGGGGACAGGAGACGTCAGCCCCAGCATTTT
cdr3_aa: CASSLSWRVGDRRRQPQHF

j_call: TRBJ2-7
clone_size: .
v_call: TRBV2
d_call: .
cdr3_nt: TGTGCCAGGGGGGGGTCAGGGGTCCTGCTGGCGAGCGAGCAGTACTTC
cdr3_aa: CARGGSGVLLASEQYF

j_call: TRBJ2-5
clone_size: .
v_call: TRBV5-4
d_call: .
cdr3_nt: TGTGCCAGCAGCTCTAAAAACAAACAGAAAGAGACCCAGTACTTC
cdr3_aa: CASSSKNKQKETQYF

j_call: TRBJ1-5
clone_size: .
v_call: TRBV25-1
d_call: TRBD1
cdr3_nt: TGTGCCAGCAGCGGGACAGGTTATAGCAATCAGCCCCAGCATTTT
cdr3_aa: CASSGTGYSNQPQHF

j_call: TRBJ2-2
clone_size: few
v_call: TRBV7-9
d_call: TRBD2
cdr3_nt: TGTGCCAGCAGCCCAAGCAGGACTAGACCCGGGGAGCTGTTTTTT
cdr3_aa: CASSPSRTRPGELFF

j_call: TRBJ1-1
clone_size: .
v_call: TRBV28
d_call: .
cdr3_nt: TGTGCCAGCAGGGGGCCAGGGAACACTGAAGCTTTCTTT
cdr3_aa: CASRGPGNTEAFF

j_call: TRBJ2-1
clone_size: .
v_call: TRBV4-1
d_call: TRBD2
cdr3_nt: TGCGCCAGCAGCCAAGGTCCTAGCGGGGGGGCGGATGAGCAGTTCTTC
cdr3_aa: CASSQGPSGGADEQFF

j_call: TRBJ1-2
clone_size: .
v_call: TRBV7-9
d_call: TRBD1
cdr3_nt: TGTGCCACTCTAGGGGACAGTAATGGTGGTGGCTACACCTTC
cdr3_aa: CATLGDSNGGGYTF

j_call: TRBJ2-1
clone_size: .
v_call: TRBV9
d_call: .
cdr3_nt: TGTGCCAGCAGCGTAGTAGAGGTCCCCTCCTACAATGAGCAGTTCTTC
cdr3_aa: CASSVVEVPSYNEQFF

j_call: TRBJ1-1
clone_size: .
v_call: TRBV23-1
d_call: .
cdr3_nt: TGCGCCAGCAGTCAATCGGCGGGTGAAACTGAAGCTTTCTTT
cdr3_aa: CASSQSAGETEAFF

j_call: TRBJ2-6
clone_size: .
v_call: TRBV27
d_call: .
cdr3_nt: TGTGCCAGCAGTGATACAGGGCTTAGGGGGGCCAACGTCCTGACTTTC
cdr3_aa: CASSDTGLRGANVLTF

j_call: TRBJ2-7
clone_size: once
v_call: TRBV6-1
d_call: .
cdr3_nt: TGTGCCAGCAGTGAACCCCTAGACAGAGCCGTACCCTACGAGCAGTACTTC
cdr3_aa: CASSEPLDRAVPYEQYF

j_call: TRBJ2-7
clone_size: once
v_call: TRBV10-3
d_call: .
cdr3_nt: TGTGCCATCAGTGGGCTCGGTGGACAGTCTACTGAGGGGCAGTACTTC
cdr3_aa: CAISGLGGQSTEGQYF

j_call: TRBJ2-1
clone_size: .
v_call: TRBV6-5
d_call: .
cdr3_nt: TGTGCCAGCAACCGAGGTGGTGAGCAGTTCTTC
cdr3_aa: CASNRGGEQFF

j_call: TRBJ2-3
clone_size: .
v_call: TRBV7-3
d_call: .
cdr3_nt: TGTGCCAGCAGCTACGGAGCGACCACAGATACGCAGTATTTT
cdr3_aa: CASSYGATTDTQYF

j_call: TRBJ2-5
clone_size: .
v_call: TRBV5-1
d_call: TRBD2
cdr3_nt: TGCGCCAGCAGCTTGGTACTAGCGGGAAGAGGGGAAGAGACCCAGTACTTC
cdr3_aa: CASSLVLAGRGEETQYF

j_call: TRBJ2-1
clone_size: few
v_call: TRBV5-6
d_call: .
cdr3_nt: TGTGCCAGCAGCCCGGACTGGAGGGGTGAGCAGTTCTTC
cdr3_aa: CASSPDWRGEQFF

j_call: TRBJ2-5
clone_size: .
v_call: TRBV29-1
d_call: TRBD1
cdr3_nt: TGCAGCGTTGTCCCGGGACAGGGAGAAGGGGAGACCCAGTACTTC
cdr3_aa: CSVVPGQGEGETQYF

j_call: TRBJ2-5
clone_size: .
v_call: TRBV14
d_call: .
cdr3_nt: TGTGCCAGCAGCCAAGATGGGGACTTAGGGACCCAGTACTTC
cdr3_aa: CASSQDGDLGTQYF

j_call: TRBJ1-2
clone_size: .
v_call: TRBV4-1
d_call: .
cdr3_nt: TGCGCCAGCAGCCAAATCGTCGGTCAGGGCGGCTACACCTTC
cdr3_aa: CASSQIVGQGGYTF

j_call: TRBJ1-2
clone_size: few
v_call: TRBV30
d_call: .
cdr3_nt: TGTGCCTGGAGTGTATTTGGGGCCGCCTCGAGTGGCTACACCTTC
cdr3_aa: CAWSVFGAASSGYTF

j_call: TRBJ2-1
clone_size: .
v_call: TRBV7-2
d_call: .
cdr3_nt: TGTGCCAGCAGTCAGCCTGGGGGGATCAATGAGCAGTTCTTC
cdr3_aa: CASSQPGGINEQFF

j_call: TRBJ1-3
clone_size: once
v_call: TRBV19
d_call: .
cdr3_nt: TGTGCCAGTAGTAGCGGGTCAGATTCTGGAAACACCATATATTTT
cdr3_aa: CASSSGSDSGNTIYF

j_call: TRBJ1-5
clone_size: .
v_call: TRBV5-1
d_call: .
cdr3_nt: TGCGCCAGCAGCTTGACAGCCGATAATCAGCCCCAGCATTTT
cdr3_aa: CASSLTADNQPQHF

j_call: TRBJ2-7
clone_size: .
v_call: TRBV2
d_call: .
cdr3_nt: TGTGCCAGCAGTGACAACAGGGCCTCCTACGAGCAGTACTTC
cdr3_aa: CASSDNRASYEQYF

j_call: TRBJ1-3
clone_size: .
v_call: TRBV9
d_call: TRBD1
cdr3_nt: TGTGCCAGCAGCGGGAGACAGGGCTCTGGAAACACCATATATTTT
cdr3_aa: CASSGRQGSGNTIYF

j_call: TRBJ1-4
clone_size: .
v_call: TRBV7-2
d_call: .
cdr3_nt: TGTGCCAGCAGCTTAAGGGCTCACGGCAGGCGGGATGAAAAACTGTTTTTT
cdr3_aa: CASSLRAHGRRDEKLFF

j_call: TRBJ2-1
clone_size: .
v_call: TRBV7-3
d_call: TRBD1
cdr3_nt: TGTGCCAGCAGCTTATTCCCGGACAGGGCAAATGAGCAGTTCTTC
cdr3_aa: CASSLFPDRANEQFF

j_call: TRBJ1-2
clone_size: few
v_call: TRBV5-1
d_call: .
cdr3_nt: TGCGCCAGCAGCTTGACGGCAGGGAACTATGGCTACACCTTC
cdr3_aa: CASSLTAGNYGYTF

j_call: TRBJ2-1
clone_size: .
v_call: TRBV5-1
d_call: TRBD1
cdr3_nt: TGCGCCAGCAGAGCAGGGGGTGAGCAGTTCTTC
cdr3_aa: CASRAGGEQFF

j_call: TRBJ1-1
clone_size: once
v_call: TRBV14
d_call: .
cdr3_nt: TGTGCCAGCAGCCAAGAGGGCAGGGCTATCGGGGCTTTCTTT
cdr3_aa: CASSQEGRAIGAFF

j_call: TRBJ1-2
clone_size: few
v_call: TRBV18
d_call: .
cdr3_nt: TGTGCCAGCTCACCCCTCCAGGGAGGTGGCTACACCTTC
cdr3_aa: CASSPLQGGGYTF

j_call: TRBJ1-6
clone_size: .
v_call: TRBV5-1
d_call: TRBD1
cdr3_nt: TGCGCCAGCAGCTTGACAGGGGACTCCAATTCACCCCTCCACTTT
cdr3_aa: CASSLTGDSNSPLHF